This T cell receptor beta chain was obtained from a study of cytomegalovirus exposure and HLA in healthy donors. Study results and caveats: The study reported that TCR beta sequences accurately predicted HLA-A and HLA-B alleles in most subjects.

Note on this clone: The antigen is not known.

The PCR contained 60 Vbeta and 13 Jbeta primers. Clones were read by immunoSEQ multiplex PCR, and TCRdb kept only the in-frame ones, dropping some. The profile covers under 300,000 clones, with just over 85% appearing a single time and 3% to 4% taken by the ten largest. The V gene end was trimmed by 2 bases and the J gene end by 8 bases; junction bases not matched to a gene: 9. Germline V gene lookup returns CDR1 SGHVS and CDR2 FQNEAQ. The CDR3 consists of 15 residues. This TCR derives from a man aged 35 to 55 in good health and CMV-seropositive. J is TRBJ2-1 and V is TRBV7-8, with 7 bases identical to TRBD2. Sequencing was carried out using PBMCs. CDR3 bases: TGTGCCAGCAGCTTACTCGCGGGAGAATTAGATGAGCAGTTCTTC. Amino acid sequence: CASSLLAGELDEQFF.